The 25 T cell receptor beta chains in this list originate from one sample, sequenced in a study of T cell changes during pregnancy in multiple sclerosis (dated by TCRdb to about 2019). Libraries came from the immunoSEQ multiplex PCR assay. As stored in TCRdb, this immuneACCESS dataset retains in-frame rearrangements with V and J assigned. A fraction of the clones does not appear; measured against another copy, unresolved V genes explain less than half of the discrepancy, and the remainder lacks a known reason. The sample contains around 67,000 clones, around 90% of them found a single time. The ten largest clonotypes hold around a tenth of the sample. Material: peripheral blood, obtained after pregnancy. Receptor source: a female donor in good health, enrolled as a control in a pregnancy study.

The count of this clone is one. V is TRBV7-6 and J is TRBJ2-7, with a weak D call TRBD2 (6 bases). This CDR3 has 15 amino acids. The germline V and J ends were trimmed by 5 bases and 2 bases, with 16 bases remaining between them. In germline, CDR1 is SGHVS, CDR2 FNYEAQ. Here the CDR3 reads CASSPASARTYEQYF. CDR3 nucleotide sequence: TGTGCCAGCAGCCCCGCTAGCGCTCGAACCTACGAGCAGTACTTC.

This sequence joins TRBV30 and TRBJ2-7; 9 nucleotides match TRBD2. Germline trimming cut 4 bases from V and 6 bases from J; bases unmatched to any gene: 7. The CDR3 is 13 residues long. Per the germline V gene, CDR1 is GTSNPN and CDR2 is SVGIG (reference sequence). The CDR3: CAWKGGGGVEQYF. DNA of the CDR3: TGTGCCTGGAAGGGCGGGGGGGGAGTCGAGCAGTACTTC. Looking up the rest from reference TRBV30 and TRBJ2-7 gives the full variable domain: SQTIHQWPATLVQPVGSPLSLECTVEGTSNPNLYWYRQAAGRGLQLLFYSVGIGQISSEVPQNLSASRPQDRQFILSSKKLLLSDSGFYLCAWKGGGGVEQYFGPGTRLTVT.

The chain carries TRBV7-8 and TRBJ1-2; D call uncertain. CDR3 size: 13 residues. Trimming shortened V by 1 base and J by 4 bases, and 7 bases separated the two germline ends. In germline, CDR1 is SGHVS, CDR2 FQNEAQ. CDR3 coding DNA: TGTGCCAGCAGCTTAGTATTAATCTATGGCTACACCTTC. It encodes CASSLVLIYGYTF.

This chain joins TRBV27 and TRBJ2-6, with D tentatively TRBD2 (6 bases). With 1 base removed from V and 1 base from J, the gap between germline ends came to 8 bases. The germline V gene encodes CDR1 MNHEY and CDR2 SMNVEV (reference sequence). This CDR3 has 16 residues. In DNA, the CDR3 is TGTGCCAGCAGTTTATACGGGGGATCTGGGGCCAACGTCCTGACTTTC. Protein product: CASSLYGGSGANVLTF.

The rearrangement joins TRBV19 to TRBJ1-2, with D possibly matching TRBD1 (5 bases). Deletions cut 5 bases from V and 5 bases from J, with 18 bases between. Germline loops: CDR1 LNHDA, CDR2 SQIVND (reference sequence). This CDR3 region has 15 residues. In DNA form, the CDR3 reads TGTGCCAGTAGTGAAGTAGGGGAGGGACGGTATGGCTACACCTTC. This sequence encodes CASSEVGEGRYGYTF.

The CDR3 coding sequence is TGTGCCAGCAGCACCGGGACTCTTGGCTACGAGCAGTACTTC. The encoded protein is CASSTGTLGYEQYF. The chain joins TRBV27 to TRBJ2-7; possibly TRBD2 for D (6 bases). The V and J ends lost 6 bases and 3 bases respectively, with 15 bases between them. CDR1 is MNHEY and CDR2 is SMNVEV in the germline V gene (reference sequence). This CDR3 is 14 amino acids long.

The chain is built from TRBV9 and TRBJ1-1; no reliable D call. This CDR3 is 14 amino acids long. V was pared by 3 bases and J by 3 bases, with 12 bases between. Germline assignment: CDR1 SGDLS and CDR2 YYNGEE. The CDR3 DNA reads as TGTGCCAGCAGCGGGGAGCAGGAGTACACTGAAGCTTTCTTT. It encodes CASSGEQEYTEAFF.

Many counts were recorded for this clone. J is TRBJ1-1 and V is TRBV29-1, with 9 positions matching TRBD1. V lost 7 bases, J lost 6 bases, and 12 bases stayed unmatched. From germline, CDR1 is SQVTM and CDR2 ANQGSEA. The CDR3 totals 14 residues. The CDR3 DNA reads TGCAGCGGGGGGACAGGGTTGGAGGACTCTGAAGCTTTCTTT. It yields the protein CSGGTGLEDSEAFF.

This chain links TRBV11-2 with TRBJ1-2; D is unclear. Germline V lookup: CDR1 SGHAT, CDR2 FQNNGV. V shed 5 bases and J shed 2 bases, with 9 bases lying between them. The CDR3 spans 13 residues. The CDR3 sequence: CASSAAGNYGYTF. CDR3 in DNA: TGTGCCAGCAGCGCCGCCGGGAACTATGGCTACACCTTC.

V is TRBV5-4 and J is TRBJ2-1; 11 bases agree with TRBD1. CDR3 length equals 15 residues. V trimming: 4 bases; J trimming: 5 bases; junction bases outside the gene matches: 5. Germline CDR1 SGHNT, CDR2 YYREEE (reference sequence). CDR3 bases: TGTGCCAGCAGCCCGGGACAGGGGGGCCACAATGAGCAGTTCTTC. The encoded protein is CASSPGQGGHNEQFF.

The rearrangement links TRBV18 to TRBJ2-3, with D uncertain. This CDR3 region has 13 residues. Trimming cost V 0 bases and J 3 bases, with 4 bases left between them. Per the germline V gene, CDR1 is KGHSH and CDR2 is LQKENI. The CDR3 is CASSPPVTDTQYF. In DNA, the CDR3 is TGTGCCAGCTCACCACCCGTGACAGATACGCAGTATTTT.

The chain combines TRBV6-5 with TRBJ2-3; D not certain. The V end was cut by 0 bases, the J end by 4 bases, with 14 bases between. Per germline, CDR1 MNHEY and CDR2 SVGAGI. CDR3 length: 16 amino acids. The chain's CDR3 is CASSYSASSISDTQYF. The DNA of the CDR3 is TGTGCCAGCAGTTACTCAGCCTCCTCTATCTCAGATACGCAGTATTTT.

The chain joins TRBV5-4 to TRBJ2-3; D is uncertain. Germline V CDR1 and CDR2: SGHNT, YYREEE (reference sequence). CDR3 length: 13 amino acids. V was trimmed by 4 bases and J by 3 bases, leaving 9 bases between them. The CDR3 is CASSDTETDTQYF. The CDR3 DNA follows: TGTGCCAGCAGCGACACAGAAACAGATACGCAGTATTTT. Using reference TRBV5-4 and TRBJ2-3 for the parts outside the CDR3, the full variable domain is ETGVTQSPTHLIKTRGQQVTLRCSSQSGHNTVSWYQQALGQGPQFIFQYYREEENGRGNFPPRFSGLQFPNYSSELNVNALELDDSALYLCASSDTETDTQYFGPGTRLTVL.

The gene calls are TRBV7-9 and TRBJ2-3, with 8 bases lining up with TRBD2. Trimming at V came to 5 bases and at J to 0 bases, leaving 7 bases not matched to a gene. Germline CDR1 reads SEHNR; CDR2 reads FQNEAQ (reference sequence). There are 16 residues in the CDR3. The chain's CDR3 is CASSLTSGGSTDTQYF. For the CDR3, the DNA is TGTGCCAGCAGCCTAACTAGCGGAGGTAGCACAGATACGCAGTATTTT.

Remarks on this clone: Other DNA sequences in this specimen translate into the identical CDR3. The J gene is TRBJ1-1, the V gene TRBV6-1; tentative D call: TRBD1 (5 bases). Germline CDR1 is MNHNS and CDR2 is SASEGT. The CDR3 loop spans 13 amino acids. Trimming cost V 3 bases and J 4 bases, with 9 bases left between them. DNA for the CDR3: TGTGCCAGCAGTGAGCAGGGCGGCACTGAAGCTTTCTTT. Residues: CASSEQGGTEAFF.

The rearrangement joins TRBV6-1 to TRBJ2-2; D gene uncertain. CDR3 length: 15 amino acids. Germline-derived CDR1 and CDR2 are MNHNS and SASEGT. The V end lost 7 bases, the J end lost 0 bases, and 12 bases lay between the germline ends. CDR3 protein: CASIRAYANTGELFF. CDR3 DNA sequence: TGTGCCAGCATCCGCGCGTACGCGAACACCGGGGAGCTGTTTTTT.

This sequence joins TRBV11-2 and TRBJ1-1; tentatively, D is TRBD1 (5 bases). Trimming shortened V by 4 bases and J by 0 bases, and 9 bases separated the two germline ends. The germline V gene has CDR1 SGHAT and CDR2 FQNNGV. The CDR3 has 14 amino acids. This chain's CDR3 is CASSSGGVNTEAFF. As DNA, the CDR3 is TGTGCCAGCAGCTCCGGGGGGGTGAACACTGAAGCTTTCTTT.

This clone was detected once. The rearrangement joins TRBV29-1 to TRBJ1-2; TRBD1 matches at 9 bases. CDR3 length: 16 residues. Germline CDR1 is SQVTM and CDR2 is ANQGSEA. Germline trimming cut 2 bases from V and 0 bases from J; bases unmatched to any gene: 7. The CDR3 loop reads CSVEPLRTGANYGYTF. CDR3 coding DNA: TGCAGCGTTGAACCCCTTCGGACAGGGGCTAACTATGGCTACACCTTC.

This clone came up many times. The V and J genes are TRBV28 and TRBJ1-3; D is unclear. Germline values: CDR1 MDHEN, CDR2 SYDVKM. This CDR3 is built from 14 residues. Trimming cost V 3 bases and J 4 bases, with 10 bases left between them. The CDR3 region is CASSFDAGGNTIYF. CDR3 in DNA: TGTGCCAGCAGTTTCGATGCGGGGGGAAACACCATATATTTT.

V is TRBV5-1 and J is TRBJ1-4; weak D call: TRBD1 (5 bases). CDR1 and CDR2 from the germline V gene are SGHRS and YFSETQ. The V end was cut by 4 bases, the J end by 0 bases, with 13 bases between. The CDR3 runs to 16 residues. CDR3 protein: CASSPDSTPTNEKLFF. CDR3 sequence (DNA): TGCGCCAGCAGCCCCGACAGCACCCCAACTAATGAAAAACTGTTTTTT.

V usage is TRBV4-2 and J usage is TRBJ1-1; 8 nucleotides line up with TRBD1. This CDR3 is built from 11 residues. Germline V gene sequence: CDR1 LGHNA, CDR2 YNFKEQ. The junction had 6 bases not matched to a gene; V was cut back by 11 bases and J by 7 bases. The CDR3 here is CASGQGGEAFF. The CDR3 region has the DNA TGTGCCTCAGGACAGGGAGGTGAAGCTTTCTTT.

CDR3 in DNA: TGTGCCAGCAGCTTTAGAAGAGGCAATGAGCAGTTCTTC. This gives the protein CASSFRRGNEQFF. This rearrangement joins TRBV11-3 to TRBJ2-1; D call uncertain. CDR1 is SGHNT, CDR2 YENEEA, per germline. Trimming took 3 bases from V and 6 from J, leaving 9 bases between them. The CDR3 has 13 amino acids.

The rearrangement links TRBV6-5 to TRBJ2-1, with TRBD2 matching 9 bases. The ends lost 6 bases at V and 6 bases at J; junction bases unmatched: 9. The CDR3 extends over 15 amino acids. The V gene's germline CDR1 is MNHEY and CDR2 SVGAGI. The CDR3 nucleotides are TGTGCCAGCAGAAAAGTAGCGGGAGCGGCCAATGAGCAGTTCTTC. This translates into CASRKVAGAANEQFF.

The V call is TRBV14, the J call TRBJ2-7; TRBD1 agrees at 8 bases. V trimming: 1 base; J trimming: 9 bases; junction bases outside the gene matches: 5. This CDR3 contains 13 residues. CDR1 and CDR2 from the germline V gene are SGHDN and FVKESK. The CDR3 protein is CASSQGQGTMQYF. DNA of the CDR3: TGTGCCAGCAGCCAAGGACAGGGGACGATGCAGTACTTC.

This clone showed up just once. The J gene is TRBJ2-5, the V gene TRBV10-1; D uncertain. CDR3 length equals 14 residues. The V end lost 4 bases, the J end lost 1 base, and 10 bases lay between the germline ends. Germline assignment: CDR1 WNHNN and CDR2 SYGVQD (reference sequence). The CDR3 region has the DNA TGCGCCAGCAGTGCCAGAACCCGCCAAGAGACCCAGTACTTC. As protein: CASSARTRQETQYF.